The clone carrying this TCR beta chain was seen only a few times. The antigen is unknown. The data are from a study of CD8+CD57+ T cells in acquired aplastic anemia. The CDR3 sequence is 15 residues long. V was cut by 4 bases and J by 3 bases, with 9 bases left in between. Germline CDR1 KGHDR, CDR2 SFDVKD. Study-wide results and caveats: Patients versus controls showed no significant CD8+ Simpson's diversity difference.

Selection for sequencing was limited to patients who had shown CD8+CD57+ cell expansion by flow cytometry. All participating patients were living with severe acquired aplastic anemia. The template for TCR beta VDJ and CDR3 sequence profiling was genomic DNA. TCRdb itself ran the reads through MiXCR, one entry per CDR3 protein. This table has around 200,000 distinct CDR3 sequences, roughly half appearing once. This chain uses TRBV24-1 with TRBJ1-6, with unresolved D. This sequence was found in a human donor with aplastic anemia. Material: sorted CD4+, CD8+, or CD8+CD57+ T cells (not recorded which) from PBMCs. The CDR3 loop reads CATSDGGNYNSPLHF. The DNA of the CDR3 is TGTGCCACCAGTGACGGTGGTAACTATAATTCACCCCTCCACTTT.